A single sample is the source of the 7 T cell receptor beta chains below, sequenced in a study of T cells in Graves' hyperthyroidism and ophthalmopathy. Amplification yielded TCR beta CDR3 regions, with RNA transcripts as the source. During a first-round RT-PCR of the TCR CDR3, the HTBI primer set was used. TCRdb recomputed calls from the multiplex PCR reads with MiXCR, one row per CDR3 protein. The sample records about 740,000 distinct CDR3 sequences, roughly 15% being singletons. Sequenced sample: blood. These receptor sequences come from a woman aged 18-35 years with Graves' hyperthyroidism.

The chain links TRBV4-3 to TRBJ2-3, with D perhaps matching TRBD1 (6 bases). The V and J ends lost 3 bases and 6 bases respectively, with 16 bases between them. CDR1 and CDR2 (germline): LGHNA, YSLEER. The CDR3 has 15 amino acids. The CDR3 is CASSQDSSLADTQYF. As DNA, the CDR3 is TGCGCCAGCAGCCAGGACAGTTCCCTCGCGGATACGCAGTATTTT.

This chain links TRBV12-3 or TRBV12-4 with TRBJ2-1; 12 positions match TRBD2. The trim removed 6 bases at V and 4 bases at J, leaving 10 bases unmatched. The CDR3 loop spans 17 amino acids. CDR3 bases: TGTGCCAGCAGGCTCGGGCTAGCGGGAGGGATTTACAATGAGCAGTTCTTC. Encoded protein: CASRLGLAGGIYNEQFF.

This clonotype was seen ten or more times. The gene calls are TRBV3-1 and TRBJ2-7, with D possibly matching TRBD1 (5 bases). With 0 bases removed from V and 7 bases from J, the gap between germline ends came to 19 bases. Per the germline V gene, CDR1 is LGHDT and CDR2 is YNNKEL (reference sequence). The CDR3 spans 16 residues. The CDR3 nucleotides read TGTGCCAGCAGCCAAGATCCCCAGGGTTCGATGTGGGAGCAGTACTTC. Residues: CASSQDPQGSMWEQYF.

The chain links TRBV10-2 to TRBJ2-7; 8 bases map to TRBD1. The germline V gene encodes CDR1 WSHSY and CDR2 SAAADI. This CDR3 contains 12 residues. The junction had 5 bases not matched to a gene; V was cut back by 7 bases and J by 6 bases. CDR3 amino acids: CASTTGGSEQYF. CDR3 sequence (DNA): TGCGCCAGCACCACAGGGGGTTCCGAGCAGTACTTC.

Ten or more counts support this clonotype. V is TRBV24-1 and J is TRBJ2-3; TRBD2 might be the D (5 bases). The CDR3 is 18 amino acids. The V end was cut by 3 bases, the J end by 4 bases, with 22 bases between. Germline lookup yields CDR1 KGHDR and CDR2 SFDVKD. For the CDR3, the DNA is TGTGCCACCAGTGATCGCTCGTCCGCGAGCGGATATTCAGATACGCAGTATTTT. This encodes CATSDRSSASGYSDTQYF.

This clonotype was observed at least ten times. The chain joins TRBV13 to TRBJ2-1; D is perhaps TRBD1 (6 bases). Germline CDR1 and CDR2: PRHDT and FYEKMQ (reference sequence). Trimming pared 5 bases from V and 9 bases from J, leaving 20 bases between. The CDR3 spans 15 residues. Here the CDR3 reads CASSTRGHRPSEQFF. The CDR3, as DNA: TGTGCCAGCAGCACGAGGGGACATCGCCCCAGTGAGCAGTTCTTC.

This clonotype was counted many times. CDR3 bases: TGTGCCAGCAGCTTAAGGGTGACTAGCGGGACCGATACGCAGTATTTT. Translating it yields CASSLRVTSGTDTQYF. The chain uses TRBV7-9 and TRBJ2-3, with 11 bases identical to TRBD2. Germline V lookup: CDR1 SEHNR, CDR2 FQNEAQ (reference sequence). V was pared by 2 bases and J by 6 bases, with 7 bases of the junction left unmatched. The CDR3 length is 16 residues.